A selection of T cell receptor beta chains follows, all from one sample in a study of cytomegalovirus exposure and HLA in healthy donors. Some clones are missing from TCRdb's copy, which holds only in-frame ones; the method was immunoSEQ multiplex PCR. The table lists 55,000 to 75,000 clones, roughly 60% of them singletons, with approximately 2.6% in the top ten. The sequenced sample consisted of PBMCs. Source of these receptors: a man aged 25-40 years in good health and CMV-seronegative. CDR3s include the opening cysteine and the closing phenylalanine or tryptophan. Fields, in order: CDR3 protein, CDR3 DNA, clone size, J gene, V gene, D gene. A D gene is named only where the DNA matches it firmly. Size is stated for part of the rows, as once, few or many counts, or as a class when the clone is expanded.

CDR3aa: CASSDRGKYEQYF
CDR3nt: TGCGCCAGCAGTGACAGGGGGAAATACGAGCAGTACTTC
abundance: NA
j_gene: TRBJ2-7
v_gene: TRBV10-1
d_gene: TRBD1

CDR3aa: CASSYTTGGGEKLFF
CDR3nt: TGTGCCAGCAGTTACACGACAGGGGGCGGTGAAAAACTGTTTTTT
abundance: NA
j_gene: TRBJ1-4
v_gene: TRBV6-5
d_gene: TRBD1

CDR3aa: CSVRDRGSYNEQFF
CDR3nt: TGCAGCGTCCGGGACAGGGGATCCTACAATGAGCAGTTCTTC
abundance: NA
j_gene: TRBJ2-1
v_gene: TRBV29-1
d_gene: TRBD1

CDR3aa: CASGAGGENSPLHF
CDR3nt: TGTGCGAGCGGGGCAGGGGGTGAGAATTCACCCCTCCACTTT
abundance: once
j_gene: TRBJ1-6
v_gene: TRBV6-1
d_gene: TRBD1

CDR3aa: CAWTGDRYEQYF
CDR3nt: TGTGCCTGGACAGGGGATCGGTACGAGCAGTACTTC
abundance: NA
j_gene: TRBJ2-7
v_gene: TRBV30
d_gene: NA

CDR3aa: CATFRGNDEQYF
CDR3nt: TGTGCCACCTTCAGGGGGAACGACGAGCAGTACTTC
abundance: few
j_gene: TRBJ2-7
v_gene: TRBV2
d_gene: TRBD1

CDR3aa: CASTPRATSYNEQFF
CDR3nt: TGTGCCAGCACTCCCCGAGCAACCTCCTACAATGAGCAGTTCTTC
abundance: few
j_gene: TRBJ2-1
v_gene: TRBV27
d_gene: NA

CDR3aa: CASSEVGGWGQPQHF
CDR3nt: TGTGCCAGCAGTGAAGTGGGGGGTTGGGGTCAGCCCCAGCATTTT
abundance: few
j_gene: TRBJ1-5
v_gene: TRBV6-1
d_gene: NA

CDR3aa: CASRQLDSNEQFF
CDR3nt: TGTGCCAGCAGACAACTCGACAGCAATGAGCAGTTCTTC
abundance: NA
j_gene: TRBJ2-1
v_gene: TRBV11-2
d_gene: NA

CDR3aa: CASSLGATDTQYF
CDR3nt: TGCGCCAGCAGCTTGGGGGCGACAGATACGCAGTATTTT
abundance: NA
j_gene: TRBJ2-3
v_gene: TRBV5-1
d_gene: NA

CDR3aa: CASSDGAKKNTEAFF
CDR3nt: TGTGCCAGCAGTGATGGGGCGAAGAAGAACACTGAAGCTTTCTTT
abundance: NA
j_gene: TRBJ1-1
v_gene: TRBV2
d_gene: NA

CDR3aa: CASSGYQPGNSPLHF
CDR3nt: TGTGCCAGCAGTGGCTACCAACCGGGGAATTCACCCCTCCACTTT
abundance: few
j_gene: TRBJ1-6
v_gene: TRBV2
d_gene: NA

CDR3aa: CAWEGEAGAISPLHF
CDR3nt: TGTGCCTGGGAAGGGGAGGCGGGGGCAATTTCACCCCTCCACTTT
abundance: NA
j_gene: TRBJ1-6
v_gene: TRBV30
d_gene: NA

CDR3aa: CASSMLGIGETQYF
CDR3nt: TGTGCCAGTAGTATGCTCGGGATAGGGGAGACCCAGTACTTC
abundance: NA
j_gene: TRBJ2-5
v_gene: TRBV19
d_gene: NA

CDR3aa: CASSRQSYEPTEAFF
CDR3nt: TGTGCCAGCAGCAGACAGTCTTACGAGCCCACTGAAGCTTTCTTT
abundance: once
j_gene: TRBJ1-1
v_gene: TRBV6-5
d_gene: NA

CDR3aa: CASSLDRVNSPLHF
CDR3nt: TGTGCCAGCAGTCTGGACAGGGTGAATTCACCCCTCCACTTT
abundance: NA
j_gene: TRBJ1-6
v_gene: TRBV2
d_gene: TRBD1

CDR3aa: CASSRERLETQYF
CDR3nt: TGTGCCAGCAGCAGAGAGCGCCTAGAGACCCAGTACTTC
abundance: NA
j_gene: TRBJ2-5
v_gene: TRBV7-9
d_gene: NA

CDR3aa: CASSSAAGSGYTF
CDR3nt: TGCGCCAGCAGCTCCGCGGCCGGGAGTGGCTACACCTTC
abundance: few
j_gene: TRBJ1-2
v_gene: TRBV5-1
d_gene: NA

CDR3aa: CASSPGTFSYNEQFF
CDR3nt: TGTGCCAGCAGCCCAGGGACTTTCTCCTACAATGAGCAGTTCTTC
abundance: NA
j_gene: TRBJ2-1
v_gene: TRBV7-3
d_gene: NA

CDR3aa: CAWMGGYEQYF
CDR3nt: TGTGCCTGGATGGGGGGCTACGAGCAGTACTTC
abundance: NA
j_gene: TRBJ2-7
v_gene: TRBV30
d_gene: NA

CDR3aa: CASSFGGQGGTEAFF
CDR3nt: TGTGCCAGCAGCTTCGGTGGACAGGGCGGCACTGAAGCTTTCTTT
abundance: once
j_gene: TRBJ1-1
v_gene: TRBV7-2
d_gene: TRBD1

CDR3aa: CASSNPGQGQPQHF
CDR3nt: TGTGCCAGCAGCAATCCGGGACAGGGGCAGCCCCAGCATTTT
abundance: NA
j_gene: TRBJ1-5
v_gene: TRBV5-4
d_gene: TRBD1

CDR3aa: CASSSTTGPDEKLFF
CDR3nt: TGTGCCAGCAGCTCCACAACAGGGCCAGATGAAAAACTGTTTTTT
abundance: NA
j_gene: TRBJ1-4
v_gene: TRBV7-9
d_gene: NA

CDR3aa: CASSADIREWAETQYF
CDR3nt: TGCGCCAGCAGCGCAGACATTAGGGAGTGGGCAGAGACCCAGTACTTC
abundance: NA
j_gene: TRBJ2-5
v_gene: TRBV5-1
d_gene: NA

CDR3aa: CASTRDREAEAFF
CDR3nt: TGTGCCAGTACCCGGGACAGGGAGGCTGAAGCTTTCTTT
abundance: few
j_gene: TRBJ1-1
v_gene: TRBV19
d_gene: TRBD1

CDR3aa: CASSLSDGTSGTSQETQYF
CDR3nt: TGTGCCAGCAGCCTCTCGGACGGGACTAGCGGGACAAGTCAAGAGACCCAGTACTTC
abundance: NA
j_gene: TRBJ2-5
v_gene: TRBV4-2
d_gene: TRBD2

CDR3aa: CASSSGTVSSYEQYF
CDR3nt: TGTGCCAGCAGTTCCGGGACAGTAAGCTCCTACGAGCAGTACTTC
abundance: NA
j_gene: TRBJ2-7
v_gene: TRBV6-5
d_gene: TRBD1

CDR3aa: CASSPGHSQPQHF
CDR3nt: TGTGCCAGCAGCCCGGGACATTCTCAGCCCCAGCATTTT
abundance: NA
j_gene: TRBJ1-5
v_gene: TRBV14
d_gene: NA

CDR3aa: CAWSGQPNYGYTF
CDR3nt: TGTGCCTGGAGTGGACAGCCTAACTATGGCTACACCTTC
abundance: NA
j_gene: TRBJ1-2
v_gene: TRBV30
d_gene: NA

CDR3aa: CASSSFGGERSYEQYF
CDR3nt: TGTGCCAGCAGCTCCTTTGGGGGGGAAAGGTCCTACGAGCAGTACTTC
abundance: NA
j_gene: TRBJ2-7
v_gene: TRBV5-6
d_gene: TRBD2

CDR3aa: CASSLGGQNYGYTF
CDR3nt: TGTGCCAGCAGCTTAGGGGGACAGAACTATGGCTACACCTTC
abundance: NA
j_gene: TRBJ1-2
v_gene: TRBV7-2
d_gene: TRBD1

CDR3aa: CASSLGAGANVLTF
CDR3nt: TGTGCCAGCAGCTTAGGAGCAGGGGCCAACGTCCTGACTTTC
abundance: NA
j_gene: TRBJ2-6
v_gene: TRBV7-9
d_gene: NA

CDR3aa: CASSRASPGQGKDTGELFF
CDR3nt: TGTGCCAGCAGCCGTGCCTCGCCGGGACAGGGAAAAGACACCGGGGAGCTGTTTTTT
abundance: once
j_gene: TRBJ2-2
v_gene: TRBV11-2
d_gene: TRBD1

CDR3aa: CASSRGQGGAGYTF
CDR3nt: TGTGCCAGCAGCAGGGGACAGGGAGGGGCTGGCTACACCTTC
abundance: NA
j_gene: TRBJ1-2
v_gene: TRBV6-5
d_gene: TRBD1

CDR3aa: CASSLVRDRAYEQYF
CDR3nt: TGCGCCAGCAGCTTGGTGCGGGACAGAGCCTACGAGCAGTACTTC
abundance: few
j_gene: TRBJ2-7
v_gene: TRBV5-1
d_gene: NA

CDR3aa: CASSLGNQAGETQYF
CDR3nt: TGTGCCAGCAGCTTAGGCAACCAGGCGGGAGAGACCCAGTACTTC
abundance: NA
j_gene: TRBJ2-5
v_gene: TRBV7-7
d_gene: NA

CDR3aa: CASSQVPNEKLFF
CDR3nt: TGTGCCAGCAGTCAGGTACCTAATGAAAAACTGTTTTTT
abundance: few
j_gene: TRBJ1-4
v_gene: TRBV27
d_gene: NA

CDR3aa: CASSQAIQVPTQYF
CDR3nt: TGTGCCAGCAGCCAAGCTATTCAGGTTCCGACCCAGTACTTC
abundance: few
j_gene: TRBJ2-5
v_gene: TRBV14
d_gene: NA

CDR3aa: CAIRQEVNEKLFF
CDR3nt: TGTGCCATCCGACAGGAGGTTAATGAAAAACTGTTTTTT
abundance: few
j_gene: TRBJ1-4
v_gene: TRBV10-3
d_gene: NA

CDR3aa: CASRRARGPRETQYF
CDR3nt: TGTGCCAGCAGGCGCGCGCGCGGCCCCAGAGAGACCCAGTACTTC
abundance: NA
j_gene: TRBJ2-5
v_gene: TRBV6-5
d_gene: NA